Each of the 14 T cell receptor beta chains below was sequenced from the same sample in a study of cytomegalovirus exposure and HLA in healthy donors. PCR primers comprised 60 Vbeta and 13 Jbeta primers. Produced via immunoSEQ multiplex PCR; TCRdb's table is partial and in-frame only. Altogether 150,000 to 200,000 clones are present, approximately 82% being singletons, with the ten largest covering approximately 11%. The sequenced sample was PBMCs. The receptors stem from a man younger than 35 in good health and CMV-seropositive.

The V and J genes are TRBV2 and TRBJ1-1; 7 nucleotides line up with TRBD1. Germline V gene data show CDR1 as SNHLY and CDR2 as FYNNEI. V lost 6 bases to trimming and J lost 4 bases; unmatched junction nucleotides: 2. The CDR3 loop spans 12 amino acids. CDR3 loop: CASRDRITEAFF. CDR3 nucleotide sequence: TGTGCCAGCAGGGACAGGATCACTGAAGCTTTCTTT.

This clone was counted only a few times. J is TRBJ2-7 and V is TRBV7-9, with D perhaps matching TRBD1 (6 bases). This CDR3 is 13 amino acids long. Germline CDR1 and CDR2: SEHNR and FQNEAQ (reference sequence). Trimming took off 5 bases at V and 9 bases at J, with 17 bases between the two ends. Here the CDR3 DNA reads TGTGCCAGCAGCCATACACAGGGTTCCGGGCAGTACTTC. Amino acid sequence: CASSHTQGSGQYF.

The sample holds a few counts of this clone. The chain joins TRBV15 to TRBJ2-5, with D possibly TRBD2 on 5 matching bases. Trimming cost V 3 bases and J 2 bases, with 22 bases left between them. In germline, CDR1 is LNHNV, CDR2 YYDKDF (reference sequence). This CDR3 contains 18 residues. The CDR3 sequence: CATSRGSGYRPPQETQYF. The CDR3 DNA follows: TGTGCCACCAGCAGGGGGAGCGGCTACCGGCCCCCTCAAGAGACCCAGTACTTC. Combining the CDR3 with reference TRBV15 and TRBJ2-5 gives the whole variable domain DAMVIQNPRYQVTQFGKPVTLSCSQTLNHNVMYWYQQKSSQAPKLLFHYYDKDFNNEADTPDNFQSRRPNTSFCFLDIRSPGLGDTAMYLCATSRGSGYRPPQETQYFGPGTRLLVL.

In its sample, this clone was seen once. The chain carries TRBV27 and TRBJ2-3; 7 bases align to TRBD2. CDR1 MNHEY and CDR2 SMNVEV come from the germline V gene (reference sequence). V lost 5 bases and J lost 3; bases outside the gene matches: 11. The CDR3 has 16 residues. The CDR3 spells CASSPTRSGKTDTQYF. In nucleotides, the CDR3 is TGTGCCAGCAGTCCAACCCGGAGCGGGAAAACAGATACGCAGTATTTT.

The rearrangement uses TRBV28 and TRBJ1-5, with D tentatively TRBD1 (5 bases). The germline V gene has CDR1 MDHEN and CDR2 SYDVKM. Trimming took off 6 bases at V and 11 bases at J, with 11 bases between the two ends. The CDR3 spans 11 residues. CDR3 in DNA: TGTGCCAGCAGCCCCCGGGGGGCCCAGCATTTT. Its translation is CASSPRGAQHF.

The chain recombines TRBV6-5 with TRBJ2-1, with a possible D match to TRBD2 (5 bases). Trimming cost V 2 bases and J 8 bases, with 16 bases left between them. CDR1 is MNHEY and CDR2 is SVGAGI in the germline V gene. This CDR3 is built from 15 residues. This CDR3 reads CASSYEAERFDEQFF. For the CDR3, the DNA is TGTGCCAGCAGTTACGAAGCGGAGAGGTTCGATGAGCAGTTCTTC.

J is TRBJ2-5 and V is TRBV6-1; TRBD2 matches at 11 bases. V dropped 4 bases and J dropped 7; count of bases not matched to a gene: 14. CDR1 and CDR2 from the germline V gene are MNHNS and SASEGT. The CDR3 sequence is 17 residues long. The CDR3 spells CASSAVTSGRQVGTQYF. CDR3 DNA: TGTGCCAGCAGTGCCGTAACTAGCGGGAGACAGGTGGGGACCCAGTACTTC.

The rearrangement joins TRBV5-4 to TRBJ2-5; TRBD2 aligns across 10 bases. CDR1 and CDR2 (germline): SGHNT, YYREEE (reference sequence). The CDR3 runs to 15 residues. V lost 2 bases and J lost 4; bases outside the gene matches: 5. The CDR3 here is CASSFSGRALETQYF. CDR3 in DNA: TGTGCCAGCAGCTTCAGCGGGAGGGCCTTAGAGACCCAGTACTTC.

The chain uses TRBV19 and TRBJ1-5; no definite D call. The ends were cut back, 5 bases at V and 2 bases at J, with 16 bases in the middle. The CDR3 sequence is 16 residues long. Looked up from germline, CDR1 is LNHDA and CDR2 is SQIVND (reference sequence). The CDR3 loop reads CASSPRGVRGNQPQHF. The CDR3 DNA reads TGTGCCAGTAGTCCCCGGGGAGTCAGAGGCAATCAGCCCCAGCATTTT.

The CDR3 is CASSLALNEQFF. For the CDR3, the DNA is TGTGCCAGCAGCTTGGCCCTTAATGAGCAGTTCTTC. The chain links TRBV5-6 to TRBJ2-1; D gene uncertain. Germline V lookup: CDR1 SGHDT, CDR2 YYEEEE. V lost 0 bases, J lost 7 bases, and 5 bases lay in between. The CDR3 sequence is 12 residues long. Complete variable domain (other parts from reference TRBV5-6 and TRBJ2-1): DAGVTQSPTHLIKTRGQQVTLRCSPKSGHDTVSWYQQALGQGPQFIFQYYEEEERQRGNFPDRFSGHQFPNYSSELNVNALLLGDSALYLCASSLALNEQFFGPGTRLTVL.

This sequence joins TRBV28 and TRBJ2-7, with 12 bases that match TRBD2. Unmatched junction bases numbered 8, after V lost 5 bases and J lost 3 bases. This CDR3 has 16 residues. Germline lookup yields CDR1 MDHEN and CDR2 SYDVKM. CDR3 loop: CASSPYTTSGSYEQYF. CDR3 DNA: TGTGCCAGCAGTCCTTATACGACTAGCGGGAGCTACGAGCAGTACTTC.

This chain's CDR3 is CASSFVQATEAFF. The CDR3 DNA follows: TGCGCCAGCAGCTTCGTCCAGGCCACTGAAGCTTTCTTT. The chain couples TRBV5-1 to TRBJ1-1; D gene uncertain. With 2 bases removed from V and 4 bases from J, the gap between germline ends came to 9 bases. The CDR3 loop spans 13 amino acids. CDR1 is SGHRS and CDR2 is YFSETQ in the germline V gene.

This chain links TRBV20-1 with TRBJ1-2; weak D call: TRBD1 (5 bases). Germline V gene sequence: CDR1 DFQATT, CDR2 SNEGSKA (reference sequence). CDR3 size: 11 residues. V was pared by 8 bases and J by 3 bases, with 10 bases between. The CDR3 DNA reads TGCAGTCCAGGGATGGACTATGGCTACACCTTC. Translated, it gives CSPGMDYGYTF.

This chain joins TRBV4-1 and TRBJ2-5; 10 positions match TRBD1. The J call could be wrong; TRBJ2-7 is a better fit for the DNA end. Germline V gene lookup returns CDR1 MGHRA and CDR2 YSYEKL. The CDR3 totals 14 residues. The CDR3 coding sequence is TGCGCCAGCAGCTTCCGGGACAGGGGTAACGAGCAGTACTTC. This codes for CASSFRDRGNEQYF.